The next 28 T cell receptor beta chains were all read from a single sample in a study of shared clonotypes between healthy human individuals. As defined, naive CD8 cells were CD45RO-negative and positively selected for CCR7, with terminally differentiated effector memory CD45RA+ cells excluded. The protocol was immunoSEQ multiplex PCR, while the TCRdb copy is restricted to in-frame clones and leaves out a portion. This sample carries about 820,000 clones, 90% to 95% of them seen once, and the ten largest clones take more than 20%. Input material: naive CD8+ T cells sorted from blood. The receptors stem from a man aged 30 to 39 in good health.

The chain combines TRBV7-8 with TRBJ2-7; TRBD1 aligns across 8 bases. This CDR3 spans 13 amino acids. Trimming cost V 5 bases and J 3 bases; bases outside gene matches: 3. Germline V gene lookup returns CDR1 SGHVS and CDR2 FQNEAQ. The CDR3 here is CASSRQGYYEQYF. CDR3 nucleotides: TGTGCCAGCAGCCGACAGGGGTACTACGAGCAGTACTTC.

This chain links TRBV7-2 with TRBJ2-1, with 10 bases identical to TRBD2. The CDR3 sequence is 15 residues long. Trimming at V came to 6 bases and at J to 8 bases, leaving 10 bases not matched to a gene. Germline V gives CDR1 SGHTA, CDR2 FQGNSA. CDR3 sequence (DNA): TGTGCCAGCAGACAAGCTAGCGGGAGTTACTATGAGCAGTTCTTC. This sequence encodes CASRQASGSYYEQFF.

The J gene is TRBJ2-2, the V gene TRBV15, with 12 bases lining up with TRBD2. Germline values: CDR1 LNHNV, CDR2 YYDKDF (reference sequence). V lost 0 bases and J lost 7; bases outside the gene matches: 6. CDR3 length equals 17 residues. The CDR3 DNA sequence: TGTGCCACCAGCAGAGATCGGACTAGCGGGATTCTCGGGGAGCTGTTTTTT. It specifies CATSRDRTSGILGELFF.

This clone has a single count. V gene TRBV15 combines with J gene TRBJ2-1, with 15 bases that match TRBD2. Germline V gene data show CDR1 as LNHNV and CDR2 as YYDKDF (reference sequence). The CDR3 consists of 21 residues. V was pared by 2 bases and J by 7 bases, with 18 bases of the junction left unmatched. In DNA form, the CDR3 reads TGTGCCACCAGCAGAAACCCCGGACTAGCGGGAGGGTCGGTAAAAGAAAATGAGCAGTTCTTC. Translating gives CATSRNPGLAGGSVKENEQFF.

CDR3 sequence reads: CASSDAGSMNTEAFF. The CDR3 DNA is TGTGCCAGCAGCGATGCAGGCTCCATGAACACTGAAGCTTTCTTT. The chain is built from TRBV7-6 and TRBJ1-1; no clear D gene. Germline V gives CDR1 SGHVS, CDR2 FNYEAQ. Trimming stripped 5 bases from V and 0 bases from J, with 13 bases between. CDR3 length equals 15 residues.

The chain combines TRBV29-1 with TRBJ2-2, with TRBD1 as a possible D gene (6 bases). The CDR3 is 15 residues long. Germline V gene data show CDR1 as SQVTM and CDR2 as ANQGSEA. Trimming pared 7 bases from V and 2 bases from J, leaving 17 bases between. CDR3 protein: CSAGKTGDNTGELFF. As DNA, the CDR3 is TGCAGCGCTGGAAAGACAGGAGACAACACCGGGGAGCTGTTTTTT.

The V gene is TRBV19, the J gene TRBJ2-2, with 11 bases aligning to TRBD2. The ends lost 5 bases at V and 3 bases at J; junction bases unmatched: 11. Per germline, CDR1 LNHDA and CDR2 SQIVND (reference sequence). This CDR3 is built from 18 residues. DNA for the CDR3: TGTGCCAGTAGTCAACTAGCGGGAGCCGATCGGTACACCGGGGAGCTGTTTTTT. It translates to CASSQLAGADRYTGELFF.

CDR3: CASSVAFGNTIYF. The DNA for the CDR3 is TGTGCCAGCAGCGTCGCCTTTGGAAACACCATATATTTT. V is TRBV9 and J is TRBJ1-3; D unresolved. This CDR3 has 13 residues. V lost 2 bases, J lost 3 bases, and 6 bases lay in between. The germline gives CDR1 SGDLS, CDR2 YYNGEE.

CDR3 in amino acids: CASSWDTYQPQHF. The CDR3 DNA reads as TGTGCCAGCAGCTGGGACACCTATCAGCCCCAGCATTTT. This chain uses TRBV11-2 with TRBJ1-5, with D tentatively TRBD1 (6 bases). Trimming cost V 4 bases and J 5 bases, with 9 bases left between them. The CDR3 has 13 amino acids. Germline loops: CDR1 SGHAT, CDR2 FQNNGV.

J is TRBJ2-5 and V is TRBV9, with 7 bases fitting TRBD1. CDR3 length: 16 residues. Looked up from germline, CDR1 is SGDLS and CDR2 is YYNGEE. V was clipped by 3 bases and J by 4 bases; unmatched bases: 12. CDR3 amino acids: CASSAQGGAVPETQYF. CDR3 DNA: TGTGCCAGCAGCGCGCAAGGGGGCGCGGTACCAGAGACCCAGTACTTC.

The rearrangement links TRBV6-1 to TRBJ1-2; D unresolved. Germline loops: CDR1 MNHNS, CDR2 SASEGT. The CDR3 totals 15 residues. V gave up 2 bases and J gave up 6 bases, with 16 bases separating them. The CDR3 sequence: CASSESLGLRNGYTF. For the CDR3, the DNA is TGTGCCAGCAGTGAAAGTCTCGGCCTGAGGAATGGCTACACCTTC.

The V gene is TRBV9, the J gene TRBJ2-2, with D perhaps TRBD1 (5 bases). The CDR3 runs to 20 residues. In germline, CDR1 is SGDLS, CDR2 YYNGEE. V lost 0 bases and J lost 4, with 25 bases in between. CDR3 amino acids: CASSVAGATMELLSTGELFF. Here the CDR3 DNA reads TGTGCCAGCAGCGTAGCTGGGGCTACGATGGAACTTTTGAGCACCGGGGAGCTGTTTTTT.

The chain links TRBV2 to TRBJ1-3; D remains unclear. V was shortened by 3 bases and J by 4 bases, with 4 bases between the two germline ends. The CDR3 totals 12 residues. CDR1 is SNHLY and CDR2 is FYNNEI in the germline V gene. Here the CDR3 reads CASSDLGNTIYF. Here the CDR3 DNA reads TGTGCCAGCAGTGATCTCGGAAACACCATATATTTT.

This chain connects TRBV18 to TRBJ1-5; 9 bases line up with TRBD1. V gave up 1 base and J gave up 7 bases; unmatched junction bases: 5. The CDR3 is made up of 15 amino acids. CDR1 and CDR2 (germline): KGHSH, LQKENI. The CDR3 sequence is CASSPRDRENQPQHF. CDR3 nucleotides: TGTGCCAGCTCACCACGGGACAGGGAAAACCAGCCCCAGCATTTT.

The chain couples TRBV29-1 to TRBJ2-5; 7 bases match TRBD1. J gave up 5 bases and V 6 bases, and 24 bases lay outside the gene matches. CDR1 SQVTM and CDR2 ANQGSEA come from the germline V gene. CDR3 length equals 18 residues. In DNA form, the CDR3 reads TGCAGCGTCGACGACGGGACAGCGAAAACACAAAACGCGGAGACCCAGTACTTC. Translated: CSVDDGTAKTQNAETQYF.

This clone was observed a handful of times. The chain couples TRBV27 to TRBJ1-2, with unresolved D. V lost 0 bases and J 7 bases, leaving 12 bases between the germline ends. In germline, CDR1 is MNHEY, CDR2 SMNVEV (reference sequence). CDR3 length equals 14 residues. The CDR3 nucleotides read TGTGCCAGCAGTTTATCTTCGGGCTCCCGTGGCTACACCTTC. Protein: CASSLSSGSRGYTF.

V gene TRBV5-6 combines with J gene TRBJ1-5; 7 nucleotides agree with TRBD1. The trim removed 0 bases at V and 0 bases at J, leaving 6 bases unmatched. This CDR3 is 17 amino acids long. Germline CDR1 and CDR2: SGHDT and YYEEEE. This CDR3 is CASSLGAGTDSNQPQHF. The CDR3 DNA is TGTGCCAGCAGCTTGGGGGCCGGGACAGATAGCAATCAGCCCCAGCATTTT.

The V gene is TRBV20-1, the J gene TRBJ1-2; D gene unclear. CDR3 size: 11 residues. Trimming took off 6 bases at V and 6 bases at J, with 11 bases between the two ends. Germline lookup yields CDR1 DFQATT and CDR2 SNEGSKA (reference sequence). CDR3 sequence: CSAAGSDGYTF. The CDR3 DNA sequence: TGCAGTGCAGCGGGGTCGGATGGCTACACCTTC.

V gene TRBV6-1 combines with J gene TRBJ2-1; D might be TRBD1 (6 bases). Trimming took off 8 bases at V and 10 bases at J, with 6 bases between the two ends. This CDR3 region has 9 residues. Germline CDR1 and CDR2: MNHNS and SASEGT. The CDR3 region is CASGTEQFF. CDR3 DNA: TGTGCCAGCGGGACAGAGCAGTTCTTC.

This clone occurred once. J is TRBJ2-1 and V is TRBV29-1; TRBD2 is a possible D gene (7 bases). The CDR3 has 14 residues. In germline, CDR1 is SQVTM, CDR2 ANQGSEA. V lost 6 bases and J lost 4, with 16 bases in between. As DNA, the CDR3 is TGCAGCGTCCTTGAGGGGGGGGGTTACAATGAGCAGTTCTTC. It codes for CSVLEGGGYNEQFF.

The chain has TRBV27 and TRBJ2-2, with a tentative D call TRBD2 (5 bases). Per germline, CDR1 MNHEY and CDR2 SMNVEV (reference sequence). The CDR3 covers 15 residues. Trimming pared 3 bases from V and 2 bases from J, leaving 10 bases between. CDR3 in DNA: TGTGCCAGCAGTTTTGACGGAGGCAACACCGGGGAGCTGTTTTTT. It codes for CASSFDGGNTGELFF.

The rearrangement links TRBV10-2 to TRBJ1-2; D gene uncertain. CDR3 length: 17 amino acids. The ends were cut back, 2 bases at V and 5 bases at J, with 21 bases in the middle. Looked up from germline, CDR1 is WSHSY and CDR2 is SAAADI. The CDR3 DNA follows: TGCGCCAGCAGTGAGCCCCCGAGGGAGCTCACCACTTATGGCTACACCTTC. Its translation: CASSEPPRELTTYGYTF.

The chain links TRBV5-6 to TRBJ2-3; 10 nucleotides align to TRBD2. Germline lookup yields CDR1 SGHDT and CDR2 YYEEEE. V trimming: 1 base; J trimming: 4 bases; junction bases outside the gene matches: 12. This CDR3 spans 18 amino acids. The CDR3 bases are TGTGCCAGCAGCTTGTCCCCGCGGAGCGGGAGGGTCCCAGATACGCAGTATTTT. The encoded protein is CASSLSPRSGRVPDTQYF. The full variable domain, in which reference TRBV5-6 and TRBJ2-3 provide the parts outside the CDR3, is DAGVTQSPTHLIKTRGQQVTLRCSPKSGHDTVSWYQQALGQGPQFIFQYYEEEERQRGNFPDRFSGHQFPNYSSELNVNALLLGDSALYLCASSLSPRSGRVPDTQYFGPGTRLTVL.

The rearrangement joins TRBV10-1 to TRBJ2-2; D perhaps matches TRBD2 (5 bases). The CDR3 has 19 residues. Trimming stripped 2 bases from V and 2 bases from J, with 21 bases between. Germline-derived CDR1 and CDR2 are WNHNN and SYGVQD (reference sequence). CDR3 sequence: CASSERGLLAGDNTGELFF. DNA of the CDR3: TGCGCCAGCAGTGAGCGAGGGCTGCTAGCAGGAGATAACACCGGGGAGCTGTTTTTT.

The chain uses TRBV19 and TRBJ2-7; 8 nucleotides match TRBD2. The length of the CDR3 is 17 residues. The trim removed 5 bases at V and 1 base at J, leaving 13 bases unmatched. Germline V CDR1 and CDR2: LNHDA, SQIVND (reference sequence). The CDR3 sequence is CASSGDPSGRGSYEQYF. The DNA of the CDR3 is TGTGCCAGTAGTGGCGACCCCAGCGGGAGAGGTTCCTACGAGCAGTACTTC.

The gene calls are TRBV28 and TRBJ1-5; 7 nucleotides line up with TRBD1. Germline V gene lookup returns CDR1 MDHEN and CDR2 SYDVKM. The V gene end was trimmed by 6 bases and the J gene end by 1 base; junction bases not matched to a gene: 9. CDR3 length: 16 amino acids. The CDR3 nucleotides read TGTGCCAGCAGCGCCCTCGACAGGGTGAGCAATCAGCCCCAGCATTTT. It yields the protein CASSALDRVSNQPQHF.

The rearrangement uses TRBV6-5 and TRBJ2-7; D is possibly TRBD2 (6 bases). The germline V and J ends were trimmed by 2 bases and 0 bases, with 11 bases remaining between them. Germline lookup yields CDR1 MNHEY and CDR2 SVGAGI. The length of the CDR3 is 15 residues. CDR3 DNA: TGTGCCAGCAGTTACCGGGGACTGTACTCCTACGAGCAGTACTTC. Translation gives CASSYRGLYSYEQYF.

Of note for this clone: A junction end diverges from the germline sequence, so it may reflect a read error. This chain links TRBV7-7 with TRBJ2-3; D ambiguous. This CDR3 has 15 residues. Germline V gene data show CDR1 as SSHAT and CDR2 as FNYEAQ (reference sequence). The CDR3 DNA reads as TGTGCTAGCAGCTTAGGCGTTTCCTCGACAGATACGCAGTATTTT. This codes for CASSLGVSSTDTQYF.